The clone carrying this T cell receptor beta chain showed up just once. The antigen remains undetermined. This sample is drawn from a study of T cell responses to AZD1222 COVID-19 vaccine. The repertoire was sequenced with immunoSEQ multiplex PCR; TCRdb's copy has only in-frame clones and lacks some. Counted here are 100,000 to 150,000 clones, 87% occurring once; the ten biggest clones make up 1.5%. CDR1 is LNHNV, CDR2 YYDKDF, per germline (reference sequence). The CDR3 runs to 14 residues. J was trimmed by 11 bases and V by 0 bases; bases with no gene match: 4. Findings of the study overall: Just a handful of AZD1222 recipients tested seropositive at baseline. The span of vaccine-associated CD4 TCRs extended across spike, with dominance at 160-218 and 743-854.

This clonotype was sampled from an adult in good health. The specimen comprised peripheral blood, sampled on day 0 of AZD1222 vaccination. V and J are TRBV15 and TRBJ1-6; 7 bases are shared with TRBD1. The DNA for the CDR3 is TGTGCCACCAGCAGAGACGGACAGGACGCACCCCTCCACTTT. Residues: CATSRDGQDAPLHF.